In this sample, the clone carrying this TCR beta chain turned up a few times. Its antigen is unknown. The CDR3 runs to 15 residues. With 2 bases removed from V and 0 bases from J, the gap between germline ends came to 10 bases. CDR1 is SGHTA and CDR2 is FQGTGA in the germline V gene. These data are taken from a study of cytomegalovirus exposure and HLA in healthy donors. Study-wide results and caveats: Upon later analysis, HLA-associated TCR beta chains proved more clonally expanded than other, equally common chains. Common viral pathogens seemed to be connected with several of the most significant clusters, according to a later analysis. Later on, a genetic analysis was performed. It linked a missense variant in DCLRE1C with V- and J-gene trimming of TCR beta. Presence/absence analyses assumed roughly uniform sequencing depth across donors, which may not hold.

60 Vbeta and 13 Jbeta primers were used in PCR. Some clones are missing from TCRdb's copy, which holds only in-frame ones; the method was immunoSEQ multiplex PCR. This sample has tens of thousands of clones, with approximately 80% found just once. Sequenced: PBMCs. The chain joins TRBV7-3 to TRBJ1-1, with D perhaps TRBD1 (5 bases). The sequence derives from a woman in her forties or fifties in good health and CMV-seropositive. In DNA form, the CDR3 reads TGTGCCAGCAGCTTACAGGGTTCCATGAACACTGAAGCTTTCTTT. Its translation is CASSLQGSMNTEAFF.